This TCR beta chain was profiled in a study of cytomegalovirus exposure and HLA in healthy donors. Study as a whole: About 77 million unique TCRs from HLA-typed donors made up an early data release. General study points: Within a later analysis, the majority of CMV-associated TCR beta chains appeared HLA-restricted. In a later analysis, V- and J-gene trimming of beta chains associated with a DCLRE1C missense variant, replicated independently. Presence/absence analyses took donor sequencing depth as roughly uniform.

Vbeta (60) and Jbeta (13) primers were used in the PCR. Some clones are missing from TCRdb's copy, which holds only in-frame ones; the method was immunoSEQ multiplex PCR. The sample contains 180,000 or so clones, about 75% of which appear only once. Only one count was recorded for this clone. Its specificity is not known. The sample carries other DNA sequences with the same CDR3. The CDR3 runs to 15 residues. From germline, CDR1 is MNHEY and CDR2 SVGAGI. With 0 bases removed from V and 3 bases from J, the gap between germline ends came to 11 bases. The sequence came from a woman in her 40s in good health and CMV-seropositive. The rearrangement joins TRBV6-5 to TRBJ1-2; a possible D gene is TRBD1 (5 bases). The source material was PBMCs. CDR3 nucleotide sequence: TGTGCCAGCAGTTACTCAGGGACGGGGGACTATGGCTACACCTTC. This gives the protein CASSYSGTGDYGYTF.